This T cell receptor (beta chain) was observed in a study of shared clonotypes between healthy human individuals. Study-wide findings and caveats: Sharing across four donors was highest in naive CD4 (approximately 5%) and lowest in memory CD8 (roughly 0.4%).

This clone was detected many times. Its antigen remains unknown. The same CDR3 is also encoded by other DNA sequences in this sample. Assay execution took place at the deep level. Sequencing was performed with immunoSEQ multiplex PCR; in TCRdb, only in-frame clones are kept and a portion is missing. Of approximately 1.1 million clones listed, more than 75% are singletons. V was trimmed by 1 base and J by 7 bases, leaving 15 bases between them. CDR1 is SGHRS, CDR2 YFSETQ, per germline. The length of the CDR3 is 15 residues. The source of this sequence is a man younger than 35 in good health. Some clones in this sample may be carry-over from other donors' samples. Material for sequencing was memory CD4+ T cells from PBMCs. Subset: CD45RA-negative fraction. J is TRBJ2-1 and V is TRBV5-1; the D gene is possibly TRBD2 (6 bases). In nucleotides, the CDR3 is TGCGCCAGCAGCTTGTCTGGCGGGACGGGTAATGAGCAGTTCTTC. It is translated as CASSLSGGTGNEQFF.